Below are 11 T cell receptor beta chains sequenced from a single sample in a study of T cell responses to AZD1222 COVID-19 vaccine. Profiling relied on immunoSEQ multiplex PCR, and the TCRdb table lists in-frame clones only, not all of them. The sample yields about 260,000 clones, approximately 93% seen once. The specimen comprised peripheral blood, sampled on day 0 of AZD1222 vaccination. The receptors come from an adult in good health.

The chain links TRBV2 to TRBJ1-5; 11 bases fit TRBD1. CDR1 SNHLY and CDR2 FYNNEI come from the germline V gene. There are 15 residues in the CDR3. With V trimmed by 7 bases and J by 5 bases, 7 bases remained unmatched. The CDR3 region is CASKVDRGHYQPQHF. The CDR3 nucleotides read TGTGCCAGCAAGGTGGACAGGGGGCATTATCAGCCCCAGCATTTT.

The genes are TRBV21-1 and TRBJ2-1. TRBV21-1 is noted as a pseudogene. The CDR3 consists of 14 residues. The chain's CDR3 is CASSKASSYNEQFF. The DNA for the CDR3 is TGTGCCAGCAGCAAGGCGAGCTCCTACAATGAGCAGTTCTTC.

The chain links TRBV5-8 to TRBJ2-2; possibly TRBD2 for D (5 bases). The V end lost 0 bases, the J end lost 5 bases, and 14 bases lay between the germline ends. The germline V gene encodes CDR1 SGHTS and CDR2 YDEGEE. The length of the CDR3 is 16 residues. In nucleotides, the CDR3 is TGTGCCAGCAGCTTGGGGTTGGCGCCGGGGACCGGGGAGCTGTTTTTT. Its protein product is CASSLGLAPGTGELFF.

This clone was observed a single time. V gene TRBV5-1 combines with J gene TRBJ2-7; TRBD1 might be the D (6 bases). The CDR3 runs to 13 residues. Trimming took 4 bases from V and 6 from J, leaving 14 bases between them. CDR1 is SGHRS, CDR2 YFSETQ, per germline. CDR3 region: CASSADRVSEQYF. The CDR3 bases are TGCGCCAGCAGCGCGGACAGAGTAAGCGAGCAGTACTTC.

This chain joins TRBV11-2 and TRBJ1-1, with D unresolved. V was clipped by 8 bases and J by 8 bases, with 21 bases between them. The CDR3 has 14 residues. Per germline, CDR1 SGHAT and CDR2 FQNNGV. For the CDR3, the DNA is TGTGCCAGCCGCTCCGGGCCCCGGAATAAGGAAGCTTTCTTT. Residues: CASRSGPRNKEAFF.

The gene calls are TRBV6-5 and TRBJ2-7; D uncertain. Germline CDR1 and CDR2: MNHEY and SVGAGI. V gave up 4 bases and J gave up 5 bases, with 9 bases separating them. The CDR3 is 12 residues long. The CDR3 loop reads CASSSVHDEQYF. CDR3 sequence (DNA): TGTGCCAGCAGTTCCGTGCACGACGAGCAGTACTTC.

This chain links TRBV5-4 with TRBJ2-2; 7 bases map to TRBD2. The CDR3 totals 16 residues. With V trimmed by 4 bases and J by 0 bases, 6 bases remained unmatched. Germline CDR1 and CDR2: SGHNT and YYREEE (reference sequence). The CDR3 region is CASSPTSFANTGELFF. The CDR3, as DNA: TGTGCCAGCAGCCCGACTAGCTTCGCGAACACCGGGGAGCTGTTTTTT. Combining the CDR3 with reference TRBV5-4 and TRBJ2-2 gives the whole variable domain ETGVTQSPTHLIKTRGQQVTLRCSSQSGHNTVSWYQQALGQGPQFIFQYYREEENGRGNFPPRFSGLQFPNYSSELNVNALELDDSALYLCASSPTSFANTGELFFGEGSRLTVL.

This clone was detected once. This rearrangement joins TRBV6-5 to TRBJ1-5; a weak D match, TRBD1 (6 bases). Germline V lookup: CDR1 MNHEY, CDR2 SVGAGI. V was trimmed by 2 bases and J by 2 bases, leaving 13 bases between them. There are 16 residues in the CDR3. The CDR3 DNA is TGTGCCAGCAGTTACCCAAACAGGGATCGCAATCAGCCCCAGCATTTT. Amino acids: CASSYPNRDRNQPQHF.

The chain couples TRBV9 to TRBJ1-3; D is ambiguous. This CDR3 is built from 14 residues. Germline values: CDR1 SGDLS, CDR2 YYNGEE. V was clipped by 0 bases and J by 0 bases, with 4 bases between them. CDR3 bases: TGTGCCAGCAGCGTAGCCAGCTCTGGAAACACCATATATTTT. Amino acid sequence: CASSVASSGNTIYF.

The CDR3 loop is CASSLPQREYEQYF. CDR3 nucleotides: TGTGCCAGCAGTTTACCCCAGCGCGAATACGAGCAGTACTTC. The chain couples TRBV28 to TRBJ2-7; D not resolved. This CDR3 has 14 residues. V dropped 2 bases and J dropped 4 bases, with 12 bases sitting between them. Looked up from germline, CDR1 is MDHEN and CDR2 is SYDVKM.

This clone was seen only once. The gene calls are TRBV7-9 and TRBJ2-7; unclear D gene. This CDR3 is built from 14 residues. Germline CDR1 SEHNR, CDR2 FQNEAQ (reference sequence). The germline V and J ends were trimmed by 2 bases and 6 bases, with 14 bases remaining between them. The CDR3 protein is CASSLLRSPVEQYF. The CDR3 bases are TGTGCCAGCAGCTTATTAAGGTCCCCGGTCGAGCAGTACTTC.